This T cell receptor (beta chain) was recorded in a study of shared clonotypes between healthy human individuals. Terminally differentiated effector memory CD45RA+ cells were excluded by CCR7 positive selection of CD45RO-negative cells. Of note for this clone: The antigen remains unidentified.

Sequenced by immunoSEQ multiplex PCR; TCRdb stores in-frame clones only, minus some. The sample contains 2 million or so clones, approximately 94% of which appear only once. General observations from the study: The study's rarefaction showed incomplete sorted-subset sequencing despite large depth.

Germline CDR1 and CDR2: MNHEY and SVGAGI. This CDR3 has 15 amino acids. V was cut by 4 bases and J by 3 bases, with 15 bases left in between. V is TRBV6-5 and J is TRBJ1-1, with a tentative D call TRBD1 (6 bases). The sequencing input was naive CD8+ T cells sorted from blood. The clonotype was recovered from a man between 18 and 35 years old in good health. This chain's CDR3 is CASSCKGGDDTEAFF. The CDR3 DNA reads as TGTGCCAGCAGTTGTAAGGGGGGCGACGACACTGAAGCTTTCTTT.